This T cell receptor (beta chain) was identified in a study of T cell responses to AZD1222 COVID-19 vaccine. CDR1 and CDR2 (germline): SGHDT, YYEEEE. This CDR3 spans 15 amino acids. Trimming at V came to 3 bases and at J to 4 bases, leaving 10 bases not matched to a gene. Findings of the study overall: Vaccine-associated CD4 TCRs ranged over spike, dominating at 160-218 and 743-854.

Sequencing was performed with immunoSEQ multiplex PCR; in TCRdb, only in-frame clones are kept and a portion is missing. The table shows 100,000 to 150,000 clones, with around 90% occurring only once. Comments on this clone: Its specificity is unknown.

The sequencing used peripheral blood, collected on day 0 of AZD1222 vaccination. The receptor's source is an adult in good health. The chain has TRBV5-6 and TRBJ2-7; TRBD1 matches 7 bases. The CDR3 DNA sequence: TGTGCCAGCAGCTCGGTTACAGGGGTCGGTTACGAGCAGTACTTC. Protein: CASSSVTGVGYEQYF.